The entry that follows covers one TCR beta chain sequence. The data are from a study of glioma-infiltrating T cells after dendritic cell vaccination. Described time point: after dendritic cell vaccination, including at tumor progression/relapse. Generated by immunoSEQ multiplex PCR, the TCRdb table keeps only in-frame clones and is missing some. Here the sample spans about 50,000 clones, 70% to 90% being singletons. Germline V gives CDR1 MDHEN, CDR2 SYDVKM. This CDR3 has 14 amino acids. Trimming shortened V by 3 bases and J by 10 bases, and 18 bases separated the two germline ends. This specimen consisted of blood, obtained after dendritic cell vaccination. The gene calls are TRBV28 and TRBJ1-2, with D possibly matching TRBD1 (6 bases). The receptor comes from a human donor with glioblastoma. The CDR3 loop is CASSFPTGTTFYTF. As DNA, the CDR3 is TGTGCCAGCAGTTTCCCGACCGGGACAACCTTCTACACCTTC.